This note documents a single T cell receptor beta chain sequence. Its antigen is not identified. The source of the sample is a study of cytomegalovirus exposure and HLA in healthy donors. It was with 60 Vbeta and 13 Jbeta primers that the PCR ran. Generated by immunoSEQ multiplex PCR, the TCRdb table keeps only in-frame clones and is missing some. Of about 150,000 clones detected, less than 9.5% appear once; the ten largest clones hold 1.5% to 2%. Trimming took 6 bases from V and 4 from J, leaving 17 bases between them. This CDR3 spans 15 amino acids. From germline, CDR1 is SGHTS and CDR2 YDEGEE. Whole-study findings and limits: The productive fraction for most TCR beta V segments was about 87% or about 30% in an earlier analysis.

The receptor's source is a male donor in good health and CMV-seronegative. The genes are TRBV5-8 and TRBJ1-5; D not resolved. Input material: PBMCs. The CDR3 sequence: CASIPWEGRNQPQHF. The CDR3, as DNA: TGTGCCAGCATACCCTGGGAGGGCAGGAATCAGCCCCAGCATTTT.